Below, 19 T cell receptor beta chains from the same sample are listed, as sequenced in a study of cytomegalovirus exposure and HLA in healthy donors. Produced via immunoSEQ multiplex PCR; TCRdb's table is partial and in-frame only. Of 300,000 or so clones in the sample, approximately 88% were seen once. Sequencing was carried out using PBMCs. Receptors were obtained from a man younger than 40 in good health and CMV-seronegative.

This clone occurred a few times. The genes are TRBV6-5 and TRBJ1-2, with TRBD1 identical over 9 bases. CDR3 length: 13 residues. Per the germline V gene, CDR1 is MNHEY and CDR2 is SVGAGI. The V gene end was trimmed by 6 bases and the J gene end by 6 bases; junction bases not matched to a gene: 5. The CDR3 DNA reads as TGTGCCAGCAGGGGGGACAGGGACCATGGCTACACCTTC. It encodes CASRGDRDHGYTF.

This chain links TRBV9 with TRBJ2-2, with 10 bases identical to TRBD2. This CDR3 contains 15 residues. The V gene end was trimmed by 3 bases and the J gene end by 6 bases; junction bases not matched to a gene: 5. The V gene's germline CDR1 is SGDLS and CDR2 YYNGEE. The DNA for the CDR3 is TGTGCCAGCAGCGCAACTAGCGGGACCTCCGGGGAGCTGTTTTTT. Protein product: CASSATSGTSGELFF.

The V and J genes are TRBV7-9 and TRBJ1-5, with D possibly matching TRBD1 (5 bases). Germline values: CDR1 SEHNR, CDR2 FQNEAQ (reference sequence). V lost 3 bases, J lost 7 bases, and 13 bases lay in between. This CDR3 is built from 14 residues. CDR3 in amino acids: CASSLEGIGQPQHF. The DNA for the CDR3 is TGTGCCAGCAGCTTGGAGGGGATTGGCCAGCCCCAGCATTTT.

The rearrangement joins TRBV6-6 to TRBJ2-5; D is unresolved. Trimming removed 8 bases at V and 5 bases at J, with 18 bases between. The CDR3 length is 14 residues. From germline, CDR1 is MNHNY and CDR2 SVGAGI (reference sequence). For the CDR3, the DNA is TGTGCCAGCGGCCTACGCGCTGAGGTGGAGACCCAGTACTTC. Protein product: CASGLRAEVETQYF.

The sample holds a few counts of this clone. The rearrangement uses TRBV28 and TRBJ2-1; 8 bases line up with TRBD1. After removal of 5 bases from V and 8 bases from J, the junction contained 8 bases not matched to a gene. Germline CDR1 is MDHEN and CDR2 is SYDVKM. The CDR3 is 14 residues long. This CDR3 is CASSTQGAVDEQFF. The CDR3 nucleotides are TGTGCCAGCAGTACCCAGGGGGCGGTTGATGAGCAGTTCTTC.

This sequence joins TRBV5-4 and TRBJ2-5; a possible D gene is TRBD2 (5 bases). Trimming took 0 bases from V and 5 from J, leaving 11 bases between them. The CDR3 runs to 14 residues. Germline V lookup: CDR1 SGHNT, CDR2 YYREEE (reference sequence). Written as DNA, the CDR3 is TGTGCCAGCAGCTTGGGGGAGCCCGGCGAGACCCAGTACTTC. Translating it yields CASSLGEPGETQYF.

The chain recombines TRBV6-1 with TRBJ1-2; 10 nucleotides match TRBD1. The germline gives CDR1 MNHNS, CDR2 SASEGT. V lost 10 bases to trimming and J lost 6 bases; unmatched junction nucleotides: 2. The CDR3 sequence is 11 residues long. The CDR3: CATGTGDGYTF. DNA for the CDR3: TGTGCCACCGGGACAGGGGATGGCTACACCTTC.

The chain joins TRBV5-1 to TRBJ2-7, with TRBD1 matching over 7 bases. Trimming cost V 0 bases and J 0 bases; bases outside gene matches: 6. Germline lookup yields CDR1 SGHRS and CDR2 YFSETQ. The CDR3 loop spans 16 amino acids. CDR3 amino acids: CASSLGSGGSSYEQYF. In DNA form, the CDR3 reads TGCGCCAGCAGCTTGGGTTCAGGGGGTAGCTCCTACGAGCAGTACTTC.

CDR3 coding DNA: TGCAGCGCCTCATACCGGGACAGCGAGACTATGCGCTATGGCTACACCTTC. Protein product: CSASYRDSETMRYGYTF. This chain uses TRBV29-1 with TRBJ1-2; 7 bases match TRBD1. Germline V gives CDR1 SQVTM, CDR2 ANQGSEA. CDR3 length equals 17 residues. Trimming removed 7 bases from V and 4 bases from J; junction bases left unmatched: 21.

The J gene is TRBJ2-7, the V gene TRBV14; a weak D match, TRBD1 (6 bases). The CDR3 contains 15 residues. Trimming shortened V by 0 bases and J by 2 bases, and 11 bases separated the two germline ends. Germline loops: CDR1 SGHDN, CDR2 FVKESK. In DNA form, the CDR3 reads TGTGCCAGCAGCCAAGAGACAGGAAAAACCTACGAGCAGTACTTC. Translated, it gives CASSQETGKTYEQYF.

V usage is TRBV9 and J usage is TRBJ2-2; D remains unclear. CDR3 length: 16 residues. V shed 4 bases and J shed 0 bases, with 13 bases lying between them. Per germline, CDR1 SGDLS and CDR2 YYNGEE. The CDR3: CASSPLGGSNTGELFF. CDR3 bases: TGTGCCAGCAGCCCCCTAGGTGGGTCGAACACCGGGGAGCTGTTTTTT.

This clone has just a few counts. The chain recombines TRBV7-9 with TRBJ1-4; D is perhaps TRBD1 (6 bases). There are 16 residues in the CDR3. V lost 6 bases and J lost 6, with 20 bases in between. The germline V gene has CDR1 SEHNR and CDR2 FQNEAQ (reference sequence). The CDR3 sequence: CASSSRGGALDEKLFF. The CDR3, as DNA: TGTGCCAGCAGTTCCAGGGGTGGGGCCCTGGATGAAAAACTGTTTTTT.

The rearrangement joins TRBV6-5 to TRBJ2-3, with 11 nucleotides matching TRBD2. Germline trimming cut 5 bases from V and 4 bases from J; bases unmatched to any gene: 2. Looked up from germline, CDR1 is MNHEY and CDR2 is SVGAGI. The CDR3 extends over 14 amino acids. Here the CDR3 DNA reads TGTGCCAGCAGTCCTAGCGGGGGGTCAGATACGCAGTATTTT. Its protein is CASSPSGGSDTQYF.

The chain links TRBV11-2 to TRBJ2-7; 9 nucleotides line up with TRBD1. Per germline, CDR1 SGHAT and CDR2 FQNNGV. This CDR3 is built from 16 residues. J lost 2 bases, V lost 3 bases, and 8 bases had no gene match. CDR3 protein: CASSLNRGRDPYEQYF. CDR3 sequence (DNA): TGTGCCAGCAGCTTGAACAGGGGGCGAGATCCCTACGAGCAGTACTTC.

The J gene is TRBJ1-1, the V gene TRBV30; D gene ambiguous. V was cut by 2 bases and J by 1 base, with 8 bases left in between. In germline, CDR1 is GTSNPN, CDR2 SVGIG (reference sequence). The CDR3 runs 13 residues. CDR3 loop: CAWSFTENTEAFF. The DNA of the CDR3 is TGTGCCTGGAGTTTCACAGAGAACACTGAAGCTTTCTTT.

V gene TRBV5-4 combines with J gene TRBJ2-3; 9 nucleotides align to TRBD2. The J segment lost 2 bases and the V segment lost 0 bases, leaving 4 bases of the junction unmatched. The CDR3 runs 16 residues. In germline, CDR1 is SGHNT, CDR2 YYREEE (reference sequence). The CDR3 coding sequence is TGTGCCAGCAGCTTGGTTGGCGGGGGGGCCACAGATACGCAGTATTTT. Translation gives CASSLVGGGATDTQYF.

The rearrangement links TRBV7-2 to TRBJ2-5, with a tentative D call TRBD2 (6 bases). This CDR3 is 14 amino acids long. Trimming left V 2 bases short and J 9 bases short, with 16 bases between. The germline V gene has CDR1 SGHTA and CDR2 FQGNSA. The CDR3 DNA reads as TGTGCCAGCAGCTTAAGTAGCGGCTCAAGGGCCCAGTACTTC. Translating gives CASSLSSGSRAQYF.

This sequence joins TRBV10-2 and TRBJ2-7, with D possibly TRBD2 on 6 matching bases. V gave up 0 bases and J gave up 6 bases, with 18 bases separating them. This CDR3 contains 16 residues. Germline V gene sequence: CDR1 WSHSY, CDR2 SAAADI. CDR3 in amino acids: CASSESTRGNRREQYF. CDR3 nucleotide sequence: TGCGCCAGCAGTGAGTCGACTCGGGGGAATCGTCGCGAGCAGTACTTC.

The rearrangement uses TRBV6-5 and TRBJ1-4; 8 nucleotides match TRBD1. Germline values: CDR1 MNHEY, CDR2 SVGAGI. V lost 5 bases and J lost 12; bases outside the gene matches: 8. The CDR3 consists of 13 residues. DNA of the CDR3: TGTGCCAGCAGTCGGGGACAGGCAGGGGAACTGTTTTTT. Amino acid sequence: CASSRGQAGELFF.